A selection of T cell receptor beta chains follows, all from one sample in a study of blood T cell repertoires in COVID-19. Method: immunoSEQ multiplex PCR; TCRdb's copy keeps in-frame clones and lacks some. The sample contains over 200,000 clones, approximately 84% of which appear only once. Sequencing input: peripheral blood. These receptors came from a man aged 35-49 years with active or convalescent COVID-19. Both conserved end residues are part of each CDR3. Fields, in order: V gene, J gene, CDR3 length, CDR3 protein.

>TRBV19|TRBJ1-5|16
CASRPTGTGGNQPQHF
>TRBV19|TRBJ2-7|9
CASSIARGF
>TRBV6-2/TRBV6-3|TRBJ1-2|13
CASSYATGTGYTF
>TRBV5-1|TRBJ1-1|15
CASSWRQGPNTEAFF
>TRBV4-1|TRBJ2-1|16
CASSQEASGGRNEQFF
>TRBV6-5|TRBJ1-3|14
CASTRTASGNTIYF
>TRBV5-4|TRBJ2-2|17
CASSSGYGTANTGELFF
>TRBV2|TRBJ2-2|11
CASSRVKELFF
>TRBV12-3/TRBV12-4|TRBJ2-1|12
CASSPLYNEQFF
>TRBV28|TRBJ2-1|17
CASSLSGRGGAGGEQFF
>TRBV7-2|TRBJ1-6|18
CASSLVAGTTFSSSPLHF
>TRBV19|TRBJ1-2|13
CASSMPANYGYTF
>TRBV7-9|TRBJ1-5|14
CASSFTGNNQPQHF
>TRBV2|TRBJ1-1|15
CASSRTGRWNTEAFF
>TRBV5-6|TRBJ2-1|16
CASSLEGLAGVNEQFF
>TRBV9|TRBJ2-2|15
CASSVGGGDTGELFF
>TRBV28|TRBJ1-5|14
CASSSDRGYQPQHF
>TRBV11-3|TRBJ1-1|14
CASSRGVGGTEAFF
>TRBV5-1|TRBJ1-5|14
CASSSGGSNQPQHF
>TRBV15|TRBJ2-3|16
CATSQKGRGSTDTQYF
>TRBV27|TRBJ1-6|15
CASSLARGYNSPLHF
>TRBV28|TRBJ2-7|13
CASSRRQGLEQYF
>TRBV27|TRBJ2-1|13
CASSVGTDNEQFF